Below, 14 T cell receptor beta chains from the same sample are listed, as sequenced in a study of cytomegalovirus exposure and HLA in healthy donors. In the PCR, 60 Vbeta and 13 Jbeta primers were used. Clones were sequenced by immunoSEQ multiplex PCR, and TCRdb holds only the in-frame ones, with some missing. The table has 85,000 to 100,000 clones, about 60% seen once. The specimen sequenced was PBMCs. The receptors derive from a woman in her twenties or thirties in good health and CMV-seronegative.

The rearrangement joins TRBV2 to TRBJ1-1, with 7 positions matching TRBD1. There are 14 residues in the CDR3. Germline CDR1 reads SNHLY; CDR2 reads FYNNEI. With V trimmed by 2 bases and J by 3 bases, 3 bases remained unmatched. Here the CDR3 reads CASSEQGVDTEAFF. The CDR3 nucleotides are TGTGCCAGCAGTGAACAGGGGGTGGACACTGAAGCTTTCTTT.

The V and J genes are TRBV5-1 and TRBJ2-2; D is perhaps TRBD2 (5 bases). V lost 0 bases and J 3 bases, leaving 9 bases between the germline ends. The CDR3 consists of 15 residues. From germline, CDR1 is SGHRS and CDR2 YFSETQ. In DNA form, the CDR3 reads TGCGCCAGCAGCTTGGGACCCGGGGACACCGGGGAGCTGTTTTTT. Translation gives CASSLGPGDTGELFF.

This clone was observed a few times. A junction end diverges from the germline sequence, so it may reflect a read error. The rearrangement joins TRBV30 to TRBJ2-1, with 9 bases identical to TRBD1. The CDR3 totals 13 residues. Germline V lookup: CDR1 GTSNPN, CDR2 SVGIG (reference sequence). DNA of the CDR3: TGTGCCTTGAGCCCAATAATCACCGGGACAGGGATCTTC. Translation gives CALSPIITGTGIF.

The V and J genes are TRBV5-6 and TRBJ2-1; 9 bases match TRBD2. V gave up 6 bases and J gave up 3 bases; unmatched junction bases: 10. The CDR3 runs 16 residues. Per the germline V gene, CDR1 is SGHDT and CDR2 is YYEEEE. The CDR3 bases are TGTGCCAGCACAAGTTTAGCGGGAGCAGGCTACAATGAGCAGTTCTTC. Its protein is CASTSLAGAGYNEQFF.

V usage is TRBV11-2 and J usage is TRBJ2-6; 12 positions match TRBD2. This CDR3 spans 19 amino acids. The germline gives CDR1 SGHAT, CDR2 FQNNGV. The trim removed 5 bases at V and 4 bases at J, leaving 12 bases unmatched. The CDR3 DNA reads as TGTGCCAGCAGCCCAGGGACTAGCGGGCCTGCGAGGGGGGCCAACGTCCTGACTTTC. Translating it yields CASSPGTSGPARGANVLTF.

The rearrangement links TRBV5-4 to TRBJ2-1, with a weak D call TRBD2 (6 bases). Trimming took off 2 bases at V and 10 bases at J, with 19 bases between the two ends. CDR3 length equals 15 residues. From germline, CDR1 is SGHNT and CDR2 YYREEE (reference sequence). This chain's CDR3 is CASSFLLGSGQEQFF. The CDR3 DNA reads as TGTGCCAGCAGCTTTCTGCTAGGTAGCGGCCAAGAGCAGTTCTTC.

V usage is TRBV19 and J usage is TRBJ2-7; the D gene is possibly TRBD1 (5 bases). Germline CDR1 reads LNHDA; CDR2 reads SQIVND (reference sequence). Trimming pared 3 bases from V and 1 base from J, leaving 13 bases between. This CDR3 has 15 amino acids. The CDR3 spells CASSIGYDRSYEQYF. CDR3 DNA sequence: TGTGCCAGTAGTATCGGGTACGACAGATCCTACGAGCAGTACTTC.

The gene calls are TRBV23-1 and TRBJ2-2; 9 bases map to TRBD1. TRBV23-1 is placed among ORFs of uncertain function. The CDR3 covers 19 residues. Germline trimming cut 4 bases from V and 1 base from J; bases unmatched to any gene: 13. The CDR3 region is CASSPGTGHQNMNTGELFF. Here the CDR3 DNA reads TGCGCCAGCAGTCCCGGGACAGGGCACCAGAACATGAACACCGGGGAGCTGTTTTTT.

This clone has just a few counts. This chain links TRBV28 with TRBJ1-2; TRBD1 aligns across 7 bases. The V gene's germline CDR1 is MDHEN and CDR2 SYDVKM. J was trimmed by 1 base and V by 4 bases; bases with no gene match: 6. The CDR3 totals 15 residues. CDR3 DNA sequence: TGTGCCAGCAGTTCTTCCGGGACAGATAACTATGGCTACACCTTC. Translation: CASSSSGTDNYGYTF.

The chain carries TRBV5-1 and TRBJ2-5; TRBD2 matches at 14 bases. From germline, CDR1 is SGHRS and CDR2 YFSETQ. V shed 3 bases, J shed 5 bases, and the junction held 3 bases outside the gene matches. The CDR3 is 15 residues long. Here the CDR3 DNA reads TGCGCCAGCAGCTGGGGACTAGCGGGGGTGGAGACCCAGTACTTC. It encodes CASSWGLAGVETQYF.

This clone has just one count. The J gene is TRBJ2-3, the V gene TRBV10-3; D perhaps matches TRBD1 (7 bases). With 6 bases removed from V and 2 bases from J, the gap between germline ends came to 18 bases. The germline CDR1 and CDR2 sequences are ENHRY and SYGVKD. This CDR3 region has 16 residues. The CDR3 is CAISGGLGQVTDTQYF. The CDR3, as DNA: TGTGCCATCAGCGGGGGTCTCGGACAGGTCACAGATACGCAGTATTTT.

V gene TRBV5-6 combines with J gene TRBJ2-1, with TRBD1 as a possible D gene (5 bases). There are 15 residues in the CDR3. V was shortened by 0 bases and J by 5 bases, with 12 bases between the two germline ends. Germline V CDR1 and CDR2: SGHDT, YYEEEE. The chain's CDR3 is CASSLGGLSNNEQFF. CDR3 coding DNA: TGTGCCAGCAGCTTGGGGGGCCTTTCTAACAATGAGCAGTTCTTC.

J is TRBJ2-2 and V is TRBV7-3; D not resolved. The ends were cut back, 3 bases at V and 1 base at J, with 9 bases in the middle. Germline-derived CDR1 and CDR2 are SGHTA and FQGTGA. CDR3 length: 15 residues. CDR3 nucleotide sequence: TGTGCCAGCAGCTTGGTACCCAGGAACACCGGGGAGCTGTTTTTT. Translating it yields CASSLVPRNTGELFF.

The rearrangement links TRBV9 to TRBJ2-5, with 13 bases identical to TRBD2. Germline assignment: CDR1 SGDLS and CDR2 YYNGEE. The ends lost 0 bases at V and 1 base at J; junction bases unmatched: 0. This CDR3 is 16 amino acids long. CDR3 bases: TGTGCCAGCAGCGTAGGGACTAGCGGGGGCCAAGAGACCCAGTACTTC. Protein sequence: CASSVGTSGGQETQYF.